This T cell receptor beta chain was obtained from a study of T-cell reconstitution after alpha-beta-depleted transplantation in children (dated by TCRdb to the mid-2010s). At the level of the whole study: T-cell immune reconstitution after TCRalphabeta/CD19-depleted allogeneic hematopoietic cell transplantation in children was quantitatively tracked in the study by means of TCR repertoire profiling.

Regarding this clonotype: No cognate antigen has been identified for it. Per-base quality was not reported, and no clone a single base away is much larger than it.

CDR1 and CDR2 (DFQATT, SNEGSKA) derive from the germline V gene (reference sequence). From the cysteine up to the phenylalanine, the CDR3 has a length of 15 residues. Only the CDR3 portion is preserved as DNA: 45 bases, with reading frame beginning at the first base. Cut back by 0 bases and 3 bases, the V and J ends lie 14 bases apart. The library came from PCR. The reads were generated on an Illumina HiSeq 2500. Molecular barcoding was employed in the preparation of TCR libraries, with unique molecular identifiers being used to normalize TCRbeta repertoire quantification. In-frame beta chains were kept once TCRdb had trimmed the public reads at Q25 with fastp and called clones with MiXCR. Entries that share a CDR3 protein sequence are merged under the most common genes and DNA. The sample table contains some 520,000 distinct CDR3 sequences; only one count was recorded for about 30% of them. The top ten constitute less than 2.5% of the sample.

The sequence came from a human donor who donated a stem cell graft to a child with aplastic anemia. This chain is built from TRBV20-1 and TRBJ1-1; the D gene is perhaps TRBD1, from 6 matching bases. Material: PBMCs from the stem cell graft donor, obtained from the stem cell graft. The nucleotides read TGCAGTGCTAGAGATAATACAGGGTGGGACACTGAAGCTTTCTTT. The resulting protein is CSARDNTGWDTEAFF.